These 2 T cell receptor beta chains share one sample of origin, sequenced in a study of shared clonotypes between healthy human individuals. It was CD45RO-negative cells, positively selected for CCR7, that made up naive CD8 cells, with terminally differentiated effector memory CD45RA+ cells excluded. Measured with immunoSEQ multiplex PCR; TCRdb has only the in-frame clones, and not every one. The data contain about 2 million clones, about 95% of them seen just once; the ten biggest clones take up 1% to 1.5%. Sequencing was carried out using naive CD8+ T cells sorted from blood. These receptors all come from a man aged 18 to 29 in good health.

The chain uses TRBV2 and TRBJ2-5, with TRBD1 as a possible D gene (5 bases). Germline CDR1 reads SNHLY; CDR2 reads FYNNEI. CDR3 size: 12 residues. Trimming shortened V by 8 bases and J by 4 bases, and 11 bases separated the two germline ends. The DNA for the CDR3 is TGTGCCAGCCAGGGCTGGGGAGAGACCCAGTACTTC. Its translation is CASQGWGETQYF.

Turning to this clone: Other nucleotide sequences in the sample specify the same CDR3. The chain has TRBV19 and TRBJ1-6, with TRBD1 identical over 9 bases. CDR3 length: 15 residues. The V and J ends lost 2 bases and 7 bases, in that order; junction bases with no gene match: 3. Germline values: CDR1 LNHDA, CDR2 SQIVND (reference sequence). As DNA, the CDR3 is TGTGCCAGTAGTATACTGACAGGGGGGAATTCACCCCTCCACTTT. Its translation is CASSILTGGNSPLHF. Complete variable domain (other parts from reference TRBV19 and TRBJ1-6): DGGITQSPKYLFRKEGQNVTLSCEQNLNHDAMYWYRQDPGQGLRLIYYSQIVNDFQKGDIAEGYSVSREKKESFPLTVTSAQKNPTAFYLCASSILTGGNSPLHFGNGTRLTVT.